The clone carrying this T cell receptor (beta chain) appeared once. Its specificity is unknown. The junction differs from germline at one of its ends, possibly a read error. The data belong to a study of cytomegalovirus exposure and HLA in healthy donors. Primers for the PCR totalled 60 Vbeta and 13 Jbeta. The protocol was immunoSEQ multiplex PCR, while the TCRdb copy is restricted to in-frame clones and leaves out a portion. The profile covers 80,000 to 95,000 clones, with around 59% appearing a single time and over 2% taken by the ten largest. Overall study findings and caveats: There were several of the most significant clusters that appeared linked to common viral pathogens in a later analysis.

CDR1 SNHLY and CDR2 FYNNEI come from the germline V gene. This CDR3 spans 13 amino acids. The sequencing input was PBMCs. The rearrangement joins TRBV2 to TRBJ1-1, with a tentative D call TRBD1 (6 bases). This receptor was obtained from a human donor in good health. In DNA, the CDR3 is TGTGCCAGAAGTGAGGACAGGAACACTGAAGCTTTCTTT. This translates into CARSEDRNTEAFF. Based on the CDR3 plus reference TRBV2 and TRBJ1-1, the full variable domain is EPEVTQTPSHQVTQMGQEVILRCVPISNHLYFYWYRQILGQKVEFLVSFYNNEISEKSEIFDDQFSVERPDGSNFTLKIRSTKLEDSAMYFCARSEDRNTEAFFGQGTRLTVV.